The clone carrying this T cell receptor (beta chain) occurred a few times. The antigen is undetermined. Germline V gene data show CDR1 as SGHAT and CDR2 as FQDESV (reference sequence). V lost 2 bases and J lost 6, with 13 bases in between. CDR3 length: 14 residues. UMIs and sample barcodes were carried by the TCR alpha and TCR beta cDNA libraries that 5'RACE produced using constant-segment primers. One entry per CDR3 protein results from TCRdb running MiXCR on the 5' RACE reads. The sample records 250,000 to 300,000 distinct CDR3 sequences, under 20% being singletons. This sample stems from a study of T-cell memory formation after mild COVID-19. The study, taken as a whole, reports: Shrinking CD4+ clones were chiefly CM and EM; CD8+ ones were chiefly EMRA. Second-wave clones with a day 37 peak had unconfirmed SARS-CoV-2 specificity. Cross-reactive memory apparently joined, as some responding clones appeared in pre-infection memory.

The sample was PBMCs or a T cell subset sorted from them (not recorded which). The clonotype was recovered from a young man who had mild COVID-19 (a few samples of this study predate the infection). Cell type and time point are not known. This sequence joins TRBV11-1 and TRBJ1-1; D ambiguous. CDR3 amino acids: CASSLHTGLAEAFF. As DNA, the CDR3 is TGTGCCAGCAGCTTACACACGGGATTGGCTGAAGCTTTCTTT. The full variable domain, its missing parts supplied by reference TRBV11-1 and TRBJ1-1, is EAEVAQSPRYKITEKSQAVAFWCDPISGHATLYWYRQILGQGPELLVQFQDESVVDDSQLPKDRFSAERLKGVDSTLKIQPAELGDSAMYLCASSLHTGLAEAFFGQGTRLTVV.